This TCR beta chain was sequenced for a study of response to subunit inactivated influenza vaccine. Study observations and caveats: After each seasonal influenza vaccination, few new T cells are recruited, the authors suggested.

Notes on this clonotype: No antigen is known for it.

The CDR3 is 11 amino acids. Trimming took off 5 bases at V and 11 bases at J, with 13 bases between the two ends. From germline, CDR1 is DFQATT and CDR2 SNEGSKA (reference sequence). One entry per CDR3 protein, called by TCRdb with MiXCR from the RT-PCR reads. Found here are 700,000 to 900,000 distinct CDR3 sequences, about 20% of them singletons; the top ten hold roughly 10%. This TCR came from a man aged 50 to 60 who received an inactivated influenza vaccine. Source: PBMCs from blood, taken 4 to 6 days after vaccination. The chain carries TRBV20-1 and TRBJ2-1; weak D call: TRBD1 (6 bases). The CDR3 nucleotides are TGCAGTGCTCAGGACAGCGCACAGCAGTTCTTC. Translating it yields CSAQDSAQQFF.